The rows below give T cell receptor beta chains drawn from one sample of a study of blood T cells in healthy people across ages. TCRdb recomputed calls from the 5' RACE reads with MiXCR, one row per CDR3 protein. This sample yields about 400,000 distinct CDR3 sequences, of which over 45% are seen a single time; around 49% belongs to the top ten. The sequenced material came from blood. These receptors all come from a man between 60 and 75 years old in good health. Each CDR3 is given with its conserved first and last residue. Fields, in order: V gene, CDR3 protein.

v_gene: TRBV21-1
CDR3aa: CASRKGGQAQRRQPQHF

v_gene: TRBV2
CDR3aa: CASSGQGTSNNEQFF

v_gene: TRBV5-4
CDR3aa: CASSSQRGGGDTQYF

v_gene: TRBV25-1
CDR3aa: CASSGRLYSGEQFF

v_gene: TRBV21-1
CDR3aa: CASSSRLTGAWGEKLFF

v_gene: TRBV20-1
CDR3aa: CSASDGNNQPQHF

v_gene: TRBV6-1
CDR3aa: CASSARQGSGTAEAFF

v_gene: TRBV7-9
CDR3aa: CASRGRADEAFF

v_gene: TRBV20-1
CDR3aa: CSARRWGHGNQPQHF

v_gene: TRBV29-1
CDR3aa: CSVEGDRAAAKNIQYF

v_gene: TRBV18
CDR3aa: CASSPTAGWDQETQYF

v_gene: TRBV29-1
CDR3aa: CSVEVPANEQFF

v_gene: TRBV29-1
CDR3aa: CSVEGGDRVKDNEQFF

v_gene: TRBV20-1
CDR3aa: CSARGRSAQYF

v_gene: TRBV20-1
CDR3aa: CSARVPRGGDQETQYF

v_gene: TRBV5-1
CDR3aa: CASTKPGGNTDTQYF

v_gene: TRBV29-1
CDR3aa: CSVVEVLVSYEQYF

v_gene: TRBV10-3
CDR3aa: CASRTTETQYF